These 2 T cell receptor beta chains share one sample of origin, sequenced in a study of blood T cell repertoires in COVID-19. TCRdb's copy holds only in-frame clones and misses some; the assay was immunoSEQ multiplex PCR. In the table there are approximately 170,000 clones, more than 85% of which are singletons. The sequenced sample was peripheral blood. The receptors come from a man aged 25-45 years with acute or convalescent COVID-19.

This clone showed up just once. The CDR3 DNA reads TGTGCCAGCAGCCAATCAGGGGTAGCGGATCAGCCCCAGCATTTT. Translation: CASSQSGVADQPQHF. The rearrangement uses TRBV16 and TRBJ1-5, with D perhaps matching TRBD1 (5 bases). Trimming took off 0 bases at V and 5 bases at J, with 11 bases between the two ends. Germline CDR1 KGHSY, CDR2 FQNENV. This CDR3 comprises 15 residues. Together with reference TRBV16 and TRBJ1-5, the CDR3 gives the full variable domain: GEEVAQTPKHLVRGEGQKAKLYCAPIKGHSYVFWYQQVLKNEFKFLISFQNENVFDETGMPKERFSAKCLPNSPCSLEIQATKLEDSAVYFCASSQSGVADQPQHFGDGTRLSIL.

The V call is TRBV21-1, the J call TRBJ1-5; TRBD1, the table's D call, was not compared with the DNA. TRBV21-1 is a pseudogene locus. The length of the CDR3 is 15 residues. Here the CDR3 DNA reads TGTGCCAGCAGCAAGGGACAGGGATTGCCTCAGCCCCAGCATTTT. Encoded protein: CASSKGQGLPQPQHF.